Listed below are T cell receptor beta chains from one sample, sequenced in a study of post-analysis software for immune sequencing data. TCRdb re-derived calls from the PCR reads in MiXCR, one entry per CDR3 protein. Of about half a million distinct CDR3 sequences listed, approximately 46% are singletons. The source material was blood. The origin of the receptors is a girl aged 10-17 years with multiple sclerosis. Both conserved end residues are part of each CDR3.

v_gene: TRBV5-1
j_gene: TRBJ2-3
CDR3aa: CASSYQTESTDTQYF

v_gene: TRBV20-1
j_gene: TRBJ1-4
CDR3aa: CSARDLEHGLFF

v_gene: TRBV10-3
j_gene: NA
CDR3aa: CAIKPGLATETQYF

v_gene: TRBV28
j_gene: TRBJ2-2
CDR3aa: CASSARNTGELFF

v_gene: TRBV30
j_gene: TRBJ1-5
CDR3aa: CAWTTGQGAKQPQHF

v_gene: TRBV4-1
j_gene: TRBJ2-1
CDR3aa: CASSQGKNEQFF

v_gene: TRBV10-3
j_gene: TRBJ1-5
CDR3aa: CAISPTGAGQPQHF

v_gene: TRBV15
j_gene: TRBJ2-5
CDR3aa: CATSGGQAQETQYF

v_gene: TRBV6-6
j_gene: TRBJ2-7
CDR3aa: CASRSGQGSSYEQYF

v_gene: TRBV5-1
j_gene: TRBJ2-6
CDR3aa: CASSEGHSGANVLTF

v_gene: TRBV6-2/TRBV6-3
j_gene: TRBJ2-5
CDR3aa: CASSYTQETQYF

v_gene: TRBV28
j_gene: TRBJ2-5
CDR3aa: CATSDWREQYF

v_gene: TRBV20-1
j_gene: TRBJ2-6
CDR3aa: CSANAGVLSGANVLTF

v_gene: TRBV10-3
j_gene: TRBJ1-1
CDR3aa: CAISLQGMETEAFF

v_gene: TRBV20-1
j_gene: TRBJ2-5
CDR3aa: CSALEAGGRETQYF

v_gene: TRBV6-2/TRBV6-3
j_gene: TRBJ2-1
CDR3aa: CASSYVEDLNEQFF

v_gene: TRBV20-1
j_gene: TRBJ2-7
CDR3aa: CSAPLVGTYEQYF

v_gene: TRBV12-3/TRBV12-4
j_gene: TRBJ2-3
CDR3aa: CASSFPGGGADTQYF

v_gene: TRBV12-3/TRBV12-4
j_gene: TRBJ1-2
CDR3aa: CASSLGQIIGYTF

v_gene: TRBV5-1
j_gene: TRBJ2-4
CDR3aa: CASSLLAGGQNIQYF

v_gene: TRBV9
j_gene: TRBJ2-5
CDR3aa: CASSVVTGNGETQYF

v_gene: TRBV20-1
j_gene: TRBJ2-3
CDR3aa: CSARDQVGGDTQYF

v_gene: TRBV7-9
j_gene: TRBJ1-1
CDR3aa: CASSLVNREAFF

v_gene: TRBV2
j_gene: TRBJ2-7
CDR3aa: CASRALGLTYEQYF

v_gene: TRBV4-1
j_gene: TRBJ2-3
CDR3aa: CASSQEPPGLAYDTQYF

v_gene: TRBV5-1
j_gene: TRBJ2-3
CDR3aa: CASSSWGSGYTDTQYF

v_gene: TRBV29-1
j_gene: TRBJ1-4
CDR3aa: CSVEDQGDNEKLFF

v_gene: TRBV29-1
j_gene: TRBJ2-3
CDR3aa: CSGHEEGMTDTQYF

v_gene: TRBV5-1
j_gene: TRBJ1-4
CDR3aa: CASSLEVGTNEKLFF

v_gene: TRBV20-1
j_gene: TRBJ1-2
CDR3aa: CSARVTKDHYTF

v_gene: TRBV27
j_gene: TRBJ1-2
CDR3aa: CASGRDRVYGYTF

v_gene: TRBV5-5
j_gene: TRBJ1-2
CDR3aa: CASSRRGQGNYGYTF

v_gene: TRBV13
j_gene: TRBJ2-7
CDR3aa: CASSLGGLAIDEQYF

v_gene: TRBV5-1
j_gene: TRBJ2-3
CDR3aa: CASSPWAGATDTQYF

v_gene: TRBV5-1
j_gene: TRBJ2-3
CDR3aa: CASSQSGTTDTQYF

v_gene: TRBV7-3
j_gene: TRBJ2-3
CDR3aa: CASSRTSGPTDTQYF

v_gene: TRBV5-1
j_gene: TRBJ2-1
CDR3aa: CASSLQGASYNEQFF

v_gene: TRBV12-3/TRBV12-4
j_gene: TRBJ2-7
CDR3aa: CTSSQNRVIGYEQYF

v_gene: TRBV11-2
j_gene: TRBJ2-1
CDR3aa: CASSFLNEQFF

v_gene: TRBV5-1
j_gene: TRBJ2-7
CDR3aa: CASSLAGLALAGFDEQYF

v_gene: TRBV27
j_gene: TRBJ2-5
CDR3aa: CASSSASGGYQETQYF

v_gene: TRBV5-1
j_gene: TRBJ1-4
CDR3aa: CASSLETGSDEKLFF

v_gene: TRBV7-9
j_gene: TRBJ2-3
CDR3aa: CASSPGTSGSSTDTQYF

v_gene: TRBV20-1
j_gene: TRBJ2-1
CDR3aa: CSVSFNNERFF

v_gene: TRBV6-6
j_gene: TRBJ2-6
CDR3aa: CASSYSNAASGANVLTF

v_gene: TRBV27
j_gene: TRBJ2-1
CDR3aa: CASSKHSGRLDHEQFF

v_gene: TRBV3-1
j_gene: TRBJ1-2
CDR3aa: CASSQWGLRRSNYGYTF

v_gene: TRBV27
j_gene: TRBJ2-3
CDR3aa: CASSLLGLGGAVFPDTQYF

v_gene: TRBV24-1
j_gene: TRBJ2-7
CDR3aa: CATSDGLGAGSIYEQYF

v_gene: TRBV6-1
j_gene: TRBJ2-7
CDR3aa: CASRRYYEQYF

v_gene: TRBV6-1
j_gene: TRBJ1-5
CDR3aa: CASSEVLALSNQPQHF

v_gene: TRBV7-9
j_gene: TRBJ2-4
CDR3aa: CASSLQRLAGALDIQYF

v_gene: TRBV6-5
j_gene: TRBJ2-3
CDR3aa: CASSYRTHTDTQYF

v_gene: TRBV20-1
j_gene: TRBJ2-7
CDR3aa: CSARGETSGTLYEQYF

v_gene: TRBV20-1
j_gene: TRBJ2-7
CDR3aa: CSALVRGSFYEQYF

v_gene: TRBV6-5
j_gene: TRBJ2-7
CDR3aa: CASSSSVIHEQYF

v_gene: TRBV12-3/TRBV12-4
j_gene: TRBJ1-2
CDR3aa: CASTPFNYGYTF